This is a list of T cell receptor beta chains from one sample in a study of shared clonotypes between healthy human individuals. Profiling relied on immunoSEQ multiplex PCR, and the TCRdb table lists in-frame clones only, not all of them. In the table there are 950,000 to 1,300,000 clones, about 80% of which are singletons. The specimen sequenced was memory CD4+ T cells sorted from blood. The source of these receptors is a man younger than 35 in good health. The CDR3 runs from the conserved cysteine through the conserved F or W. Each record gives: CDR3 length, J gene, D gene, V gene, clone size, CDR3 protein, CDR3 DNA. D genes are given only for firm matches. Expanded clones get a size class; other rows say once, few or many, or leave the size out.

13 | TRBJ2-7 | - | TRBV12-5 | - | CASGLNPGSEQYF | TGTGCTAGTGGTTTAAACCCAGGCAGCGAGCAGTACTTC
14 | TRBJ1-1 | - | TRBV5-1 | - | CASSFTGWSTEAFF | TGCGCCAGCAGCTTTACAGGGTGGAGTACTGAAGCTTTCTTT
15 | TRBJ2-7 | TRBD1 | TRBV19 | - | CASSSTGTGHYEQYF | TGTGCCAGTAGTTCTACCGGGACAGGGCACTACGAGCAGTACTTC
14 | TRBJ1-1 | TRBD1 | TRBV18 | - | CASSPNRGNTEAFF | TGTGCCAGCTCACCCAACAGGGGAAACACTGAAGCTTTCTTT
14 | TRBJ2-7 | TRBD1 | TRBV27 | - | CASSTDRELYEQYF | TGTGCCAGCAGTACGGACAGGGAACTCTACGAGCAGTACTTC
11 | TRBJ2-7 | - | TRBV6-6 | few | CASGLASEQYF | TGTGCCAGCGGTCTAGCCTCCGAGCAGTACTTC
14 | TRBJ1-2 | - | TRBV5-6 | - | CASSFGRVNYGYTF | TGTGCCAGCAGCTTCGGCAGGGTTAACTATGGCTACACCTTC
14 | TRBJ1-4 | - | TRBV5-1 | - | CASSLGEANEKLFF | TGCGCCAGCAGCTTGGGGGAGGCTAATGAAAAACTGTTTTTT
14 | TRBJ1-6 | - | TRBV28 | - | CASSLLQTNSPLHF | TGTGCCAGCAGTTTATTGCAGACTAATTCACCCCTCCACTTT
14 | TRBJ2-1 | - | TRBV18 | - | CASSPLTVYNEQFF | TGTGCCAGCTCACCACTGACGGTCTACAATGAGCAGTTCTTC
16 | TRBJ1-1 | TRBD1 | TRBV9 | - | CASSPSPGGVGTEAFF | TGTGCCAGCAGCCCCTCCCCAGGGGGGGTGGGTACTGAAGCTTTCTTT
13 | TRBJ1-4 | TRBD1 | TRBV6-5 | - | CASSSGQGGKLFF | TGTGCCAGCAGTTCGGGACAGGGAGGAAAACTGTTTTTT
15 | TRBJ2-2 | TRBD1 | TRBV5-4 | - | CASSPGTENTGELFF | TGTGCCAGCAGCCCCGGGACAGAGAACACCGGGGAGCTGTTTTTT
15 | TRBJ2-7 | - | TRBV7-9 | - | CASSLDRELAHEQYF | TGTGCCAGCAGCTTAGACCGGGAGCTAGCGCACGAGCAGTACTTC
13 | TRBJ1-2 | - | TRBV28 | - | CATQEGSNYGYTF | TGTGCCACCCAGGAGGGCTCTAACTATGGCTACACCTTC
15 | TRBJ1-2 | - | TRBV4-2 | - | CASSQARGSVYGYTF | TGTGCCAGCAGCCAAGCCCGGGGGTCGGTCTATGGCTACACCTTC
15 | TRBJ1-4 | TRBD1 | TRBV5-1 | - | CASSLGWTGDEKLFF | TGCGCCAGCAGCTTGGGATGGACAGGGGATGAAAAACTGTTTTTT
14 | TRBJ1-2 | - | TRBV28 | few | CASRAGTPAEGYTF | TGTGCCAGCAGAGCGGGGACTCCCGCGGAAGGCTACACCTTC
16 | TRBJ1-6 | TRBD1 | TRBV5-1 | - | CASSFPTGGGESPLHF | TGCGCCAGCAGCTTCCCGACAGGGGGCGGTGAGTCACCCCTCCACTTT
15 | TRBJ2-7 | TRBD1 | TRBV7-2 | - | CASSGRDRGLYEQYF | TGTGCCAGCAGCGGCCGGGACAGGGGGTTGTACGAGCAGTACTTC
17 | TRBJ2-6 | - | TRBV18 | - | CASSGPRQISGANVLTF | TGTGCCAGCTCTGGACCCCGACAGATCTCTGGGGCCAACGTCCTGACTTTC
15 | TRBJ1-4 | - | TRBV5-1 | - | CASSYQGAPNEKLFF | TGCGCCAGCAGCTATCAGGGAGCACCTAATGAAAAACTGTTTTTT
15 | TRBJ2-3 | - | TRBV30 | once | CAWSNSGTSTDTQYF | TGTGCCTGGAGTAATAGCGGAACTAGCACAGATACGCAGTATTTT
12 | TRBJ1-1 | - | TRBV28 | - | CASTDGPREAFF | TGTGCCAGCACCGACGGGCCCAGAGAGGCTTTCTTT
15 | TRBJ1-6 | - | TRBV27 | - | CASRVGSSYNSPLHF | TGTGCCAGCAGGGTGGGGAGCTCCTATAATTCACCCCTCCACTTT
14 | TRBJ1-6 | TRBD1 | TRBV11-2 | - | CASSQGQGGSPLHF | TGTGCCAGCAGCCAGGGACAGGGAGGTTCACCCCTCCACTTT
14 | TRBJ1-1 | - | TRBV6-5 | - | CASSYNPGNTEAFF | TGTGCCAGCAGTTACAATCCAGGGAACACTGAAGCTTTCTTT
11 | TRBJ1-2 | - | TRBV20-1 | - | CSASQGSGYTF | TGCAGTGCGAGCCAGGGTTCTGGCTACACCTTC
14 | TRBJ2-2 | - | TRBV5-8 | - | CASSLSPRAGELFF | TGTGCCAGCAGCTTATCACCAAGGGCCGGGGAGCTGTTTTTT
12 | TRBJ1-1 | - | TRBV5-5 | few | CASSPDRGGAFF | TGTGCCAGCAGCCCGGACCGTGGAGGAGCTTTCTTT
13 | TRBJ1-5 | TRBD1 | TRBV6-1 | - | CASTRQGDQPQHF | TGTGCCAGCACTAGACAGGGCGATCAGCCCCAGCATTTT
14 | TRBJ2-3 | - | TRBV19 | few | CASSIGGRDGTQYF | TGTGCCAGTAGTATAGGCGGGCGGGACGGTACGCAGTATTTT
16 | TRBJ1-4 | - | TRBV7-8 | - | CASSPDTKGGGEKLFF | TGTGCCAGCAGCCCGGACACAAAAGGGGGAGGTGAAAAACTGTTTTTT
15 | TRBJ2-6 | - | TRBV30 | - | CAWSAPGSGANVLTF | TGTGCCTGGAGTGCGCCAGGGTCCGGGGCCAACGTCCTGACTTTC
14 | TRBJ2-5 | - | TRBV2 | - | CASSVSTTQETQYF | TGTGCCAGCTCTGTCAGTACTACCCAAGAGACCCAGTACTTC
16 | TRBJ1-4 | - | TRBV15 | - | CATSRDYDWGGEKLFF | TGTGCCACCAGCAGAGATTATGACTGGGGGGGCGAAAAACTGTTTTTT
15 | TRBJ2-1 | TRBD2 | TRBV2 | - | CASSSEGLVGNEQFF | TGTGCCAGCAGTTCCGAGGGACTAGTTGGCAATGAGCAGTTCTTC
10 | TRBJ2-7 | TRBD1 | TRBV29-1 | few | CSVDRDEQYF | TGCAGCGTGGACAGGGACGAGCAGTACTTC
14 | TRBJ1-5 | - | TRBV27 | - | CASSFLGGGQPQHF | TGTGCCAGCAGTTTTCTGGGAGGTGGGCAGCCCCAGCATTTT
12 | TRBJ2-7 | - | TRBV11-2 | few | CASSPTGYEQYF | TGTGCCAGCAGCCCCACCGGCTACGAGCAGTACTTC
15 | TRBJ2-1 | TRBD2 | TRBV11-3 | - | CASSLGRGVYNEQFF | TGTGCCAGCAGCTTAGGGCGGGGGGTCTACAATGAGCAGTTCTTC
15 | TRBJ2-6 | - | TRBV2 | - | CASSKGLSGANVLTF | TGTGCCAGCAGTAAAGGACTCTCTGGGGCCAACGTCCTGACTTTC
14 | TRBJ2-1 | TRBD2 | TRBV30 | - | CAWVPGTIRNEQFF | TGTGCCTGGGTGCCCGGGACTATTCGAAATGAGCAGTTCTTC
14 | TRBJ2-3 | TRBD2 | TRBV7-9 | - | CASRPSGSRDTQYF | TGTGCCAGCAGACCCAGCGGGAGTCGGGATACGCAGTATTTT
14 | TRBJ1-5 | - | TRBV5-1 | - | CASSLEGRSQPQHF | TGCGCCAGCAGCTTGGAGGGGCGAAGTCAGCCCCAGCATTTT
16 | TRBJ1-5 | - | TRBV11-2 | - | CASSLGGTNSNQPQHF | TGTGCCAGCAGCTTAGGGGGGACAAATAGCAATCAGCCCCAGCATTTT
16 | TRBJ2-2 | TRBD2 | TRBV28 | - | CASTPAGATVTGELFF | TGTGCCAGCACCCCAGCGGGGGCTACCGTAACCGGGGAGCTGTTTTTT
13 | TRBJ1-1 | - | TRBV6-1 | - | CASMEGPSAQAFF | TGTGCCAGCATGGAGGGCCCATCCGCTCAAGCTTTCTTT
16 | TRBJ2-2 | TRBD1 | TRBV19 | once | CASSIVTGGSTGELFF | TGTGCCAGTAGTATAGTTACAGGGGGCAGCACCGGGGAGCTGTTTTTT
16 | TRBJ2-3 | - | TRBV2 | - | CASSELEGLITITQYF | TGTGCCAGCAGTGAATTGGAAGGGCTAATTACGATTACGCAGTATTTT
14 | TRBJ1-5 | - | TRBV2 | - | CASSDKGRNQPQHF | TGTGCCAGCAGTGACAAGGGTAGGAATCAGCCCCAGCATTTT
14 | TRBJ2-3 | - | TRBV29-1 | - | CSAQGRYFTDTQYF | TGCAGCGCCCAGGGACGGTACTTCACAGATACGCAGTATTTT
15 | TRBJ2-5 | - | TRBV18 | - | CASSPAPPGVGTQYF | TGTGCCAGCTCACCCGCCCCCCCTGGGGTCGGGACCCAGTACTTC
15 | TRBJ1-2 | - | TRBV18 | few | CASSPDQGKGYGYTF | TGTGCCAGCTCACCAGACCAGGGAAAAGGCTATGGCTACACCTTC